The rows below give T cell receptor beta chains drawn from one sample of a study of blood T cell repertoires in COVID-19. Only in-frame clones appear in the TCRdb table, and some are missing; sequencing was by immunoSEQ multiplex PCR. The sample lists roughly 130,000 clones, 84% occurring once. Sequencing was performed on peripheral blood. Receptor source: a woman in her twenties or thirties who had recovered from COVID-19. Both conserved end residues are part of each CDR3. Fields, in order: D gene, clone size, V gene, J gene, CDR3 DNA, CDR3 protein. The D gene is left open where the match is weak. The size field is filled for only some rows; it gives once, few, many or a size class.

d_gene: -
abundance: -
v_gene: TRBV5-4
j_gene: TRBJ2-7
CDR3nt: TGTGCCAGCAGGGGGGACAATAGTATCCACGAGCAGTACTTC
CDR3aa: CASRGDNSIHEQYF

d_gene: -
abundance: -
v_gene: TRBV9
j_gene: TRBJ1-2
CDR3nt: TGTGCCAGCAGCGTAGGTCAATATGGCTACACCTTC
CDR3aa: CASSVGQYGYTF

d_gene: -
abundance: -
v_gene: TRBV5-1
j_gene: TRBJ2-2
CDR3nt: TGCGCCAGCAGCTTGGACCTCAGGGTTGCCGGGGAGCTGTTTTTT
CDR3aa: CASSLDLRVAGELFF

d_gene: -
abundance: -
v_gene: TRBV12-3/TRBV12-4
j_gene: TRBJ1-5
CDR3nt: TGTGCCAGTTCGACTTCCGCGGCCCAGCCCCAGCATTTT
CDR3aa: CASSTSAAQPQHF

d_gene: -
abundance: -
v_gene: TRBV5-4
j_gene: TRBJ2-2
CDR3nt: TGTGCCAGCAGCTTGACAGGAACCACCGGGGAGCTGTTTTTT
CDR3aa: CASSLTGTTGELFF

d_gene: TRBD2
abundance: -
v_gene: TRBV25-1
j_gene: TRBJ2-3
CDR3nt: TGTGCCAGCAGTGAATTTGGGAGCGGGGGGGTCACAGATACGCAGTATTTT
CDR3aa: CASSEFGSGGVTDTQYF

d_gene: TRBD1
abundance: -
v_gene: TRBV30
j_gene: TRBJ1-1
CDR3nt: TGTGCCTGGAGAAACCCGGGACAGGGGGCGGAAGCTTTCTTT
CDR3aa: CAWRNPGQGAEAFF

d_gene: -
abundance: -
v_gene: TRBV2
j_gene: TRBJ1-2
CDR3nt: TGTGCCAGCAGTGAAAGGGGTGTAGGCAGGGCGGTTCTGGACTATGGCTACACCTTC
CDR3aa: CASSERGVGRAVLDYGYTF

d_gene: -
abundance: -
v_gene: TRBV7-8
j_gene: TRBJ1-1
CDR3nt: TGTGCCAGCAGCGATGGGGGGGGCCAGCCGAACACTGAAGCTTTCTTT
CDR3aa: CASSDGGGQPNTEAFF

d_gene: TRBD1
abundance: -
v_gene: TRBV4-2
j_gene: TRBJ2-3
CDR3nt: TGTGCCAGCAGCCAAGATTGGGGGACAGGGGGCTTAGCAGATACGCAGTATTTT
CDR3aa: CASSQDWGTGGLADTQYF

d_gene: -
abundance: -
v_gene: TRBV12-3/TRBV12-4
j_gene: TRBJ1-1
CDR3nt: TGTGCCAGCAAGCAGGGGTTAACTGAAGCTTTCTTT
CDR3aa: CASKQGLTEAFF

d_gene: -
abundance: -
v_gene: TRBV30
j_gene: TRBJ2-2
CDR3nt: TGTGCCTGGAGTGTACGCGACATCTACACCGGGGAGCTGTTTTTT
CDR3aa: CAWSVRDIYTGELFF

d_gene: TRBD2
abundance: -
v_gene: TRBV11-3
j_gene: TRBJ2-1
CDR3nt: TGTGCCAGCAGCTTAGCGGGAGGTTACAATGAGCAGTTCTTC
CDR3aa: CASSLAGGYNEQFF

d_gene: -
abundance: -
v_gene: TRBV6-5
j_gene: TRBJ2-5
CDR3nt: TGTGCCAGCCAGGTGTATCGGGATTTGGAGACCCAGTACTTC
CDR3aa: CASQVYRDLETQYF

d_gene: TRBD1
abundance: few
v_gene: TRBV12-5
j_gene: TRBJ1-5
CDR3nt: TGTGCTAGTGGACTAGGGACAGGGGGGCACCAGCCCCAGCATTTT
CDR3aa: CASGLGTGGHQPQHF

d_gene: -
abundance: -
v_gene: TRBV27
j_gene: TRBJ2-7
CDR3nt: TGTGCCAGCAGCTCCGGGGACAAATTCCCGCAATACGAGCAGTACTTC
CDR3aa: CASSSGDKFPQYEQYF

d_gene: TRBD2
abundance: once
v_gene: TRBV2
j_gene: TRBJ2-1
CDR3nt: TGTGCCAGCACCGATCTAGCGGGAGTAAATGAGCAGTTCTTC
CDR3aa: CASTDLAGVNEQFF

d_gene: TRBD1
abundance: -
v_gene: TRBV18
j_gene: TRBJ2-5
CDR3nt: TGTGCCAGCTCACTCGGGACAGCGCAAGAGACCCAGTACTTC
CDR3aa: CASSLGTAQETQYF

d_gene: TRBD1
abundance: -
v_gene: TRBV7-8
j_gene: TRBJ2-3
CDR3nt: TGTGCCAGCAGCTCCAGCCAAGGGACAGCCACAGATACGCAGTATTTT
CDR3aa: CASSSSQGTATDTQYF

d_gene: TRBD1
abundance: -
v_gene: TRBV15
j_gene: TRBJ1-2
CDR3nt: TGTGCCACCAGCAAGAGACCCGGACAGGGAAACTATGGCTACACCTTC
CDR3aa: CATSKRPGQGNYGYTF

d_gene: -
abundance: -
v_gene: TRBV2
j_gene: TRBJ1-2
CDR3nt: TGTGCCAGCAGTTCCGGCGGTGGCGGCTACACCTTC
CDR3aa: CASSSGGGGYTF

d_gene: -
abundance: -
v_gene: TRBV7-9
j_gene: TRBJ1-4
CDR3nt: TGTGCCAGCAGGGGGGGAACCGTGAATGAAAAACTGTTTTTT
CDR3aa: CASRGGTVNEKLFF

d_gene: TRBD1
abundance: -
v_gene: TRBV5-1
j_gene: TRBJ1-5
CDR3nt: TGCGCCAGCAGCTTGGGACAGGGGGACTATAGCAATCAGCCCCAGCATTTT
CDR3aa: CASSLGQGDYSNQPQHF

d_gene: TRBD1
abundance: once
v_gene: TRBV29-1
j_gene: TRBJ1-1
CDR3nt: TGCAGCGTTGGCCCCGGGACAGGAGGCAACACTGAAGCTTTCTTT
CDR3aa: CSVGPGTGGNTEAFF

d_gene: -
abundance: -
v_gene: TRBV6-5
j_gene: TRBJ1-3
CDR3nt: TGTGCCAGCAGTTACGGTAGCTCTGGAAACACCATATATTTT
CDR3aa: CASSYGSSGNTIYF

d_gene: TRBD2
abundance: -
v_gene: TRBV29-1
j_gene: TRBJ2-1
CDR3nt: TGCAGCGTTGAAGATGGGCTAGCGGGAGGGATGAATGAGCAGTTCTTC
CDR3aa: CSVEDGLAGGMNEQFF

d_gene: TRBD2
abundance: -
v_gene: TRBV7-2
j_gene: TRBJ2-7
CDR3nt: TGTGCCAGCAGCTTTAGGCGGGGGGGCCCCCCCGGGGAGCAGTACTTC
CDR3aa: CASSFRRGGPPGEQYF

d_gene: TRBD2
abundance: -
v_gene: TRBV5-4
j_gene: TRBJ2-7
CDR3nt: TGTGCCAGCAGCAAAGCGACTAGCGGGTACTCCTACGAGCAGTACTTC
CDR3aa: CASSKATSGYSYEQYF

d_gene: -
abundance: once
v_gene: TRBV27
j_gene: TRBJ1-1
CDR3nt: TGTGCCAGCAGTTTATCTATTACAGTTCGGAACACTGAAGCTTTCTTT
CDR3aa: CASSLSITVRNTEAFF

d_gene: -
abundance: -
v_gene: TRBV29-1
j_gene: TRBJ1-1
CDR3nt: TGCAGCGTTGAAGAATCACAAGGTCGCGGGGCTTTCTTT
CDR3aa: CSVEESQGRGAFF

d_gene: -
abundance: -
v_gene: TRBV7-9
j_gene: TRBJ2-1
CDR3nt: TGTGCCAGCAGGCCATCTGGGGGGAGCTCCTACAATGAGCAGTTCTTC
CDR3aa: CASRPSGGSSYNEQFF

d_gene: TRBD1
abundance: once
v_gene: TRBV9
j_gene: TRBJ2-3
CDR3nt: TGTGCCAGCAGCCTTTCCCGGGACAGAGTCACAGATACGCAGTATTTT
CDR3aa: CASSLSRDRVTDTQYF

d_gene: -
abundance: -
v_gene: TRBV6-5
j_gene: TRBJ1-1
CDR3nt: TGTGCCAGCAGTTATATACAGGACAACACTGAAGCTTTCTTT
CDR3aa: CASSYIQDNTEAFF

d_gene: -
abundance: -
v_gene: TRBV20-1
j_gene: TRBJ1-2
CDR3nt: TGCAGTGCTAGTCTGGCGGGGGGCAAAAACTATGGCTACACCTTC
CDR3aa: CSASLAGGKNYGYTF

d_gene: -
abundance: -
v_gene: TRBV2
j_gene: TRBJ2-1
CDR3nt: TGTGCCAGTAGCCCCAGGGGCCCCCTAGTTACTCCCCTATACAATGAGCAGTTCTTC
CDR3aa: CASSPRGPLVTPLYNEQFF

d_gene: TRBD1
abundance: -
v_gene: TRBV5-1
j_gene: TRBJ1-5
CDR3nt: TGCGCCAGCAGCTTGGGTGTGACAGGGGGCGATCAGCCCCAGCATTTT
CDR3aa: CASSLGVTGGDQPQHF

d_gene: -
abundance: once
v_gene: TRBV4-1
j_gene: TRBJ2-2
CDR3nt: TGCGCCAGCAGCCTACTAACGGGGTCTGGCACCGGGGAGCTGTTTTTT
CDR3aa: CASSLLTGSGTGELFF

d_gene: TRBD1
abundance: -
v_gene: TRBV19
j_gene: TRBJ1-5
CDR3nt: TGTGCCAGTAGTGTTACAGGGGAGCCCCAGCATTTT
CDR3aa: CASSVTGEPQHF

d_gene: TRBD2
abundance: -
v_gene: TRBV18
j_gene: TRBJ2-1
CDR3nt: TGTGCCAGCTCAACGACTAGCGGGGGGGTATCCTACAATGAGCAGTTCTTC
CDR3aa: CASSTTSGGVSYNEQFF

d_gene: TRBD2
abundance: -
v_gene: TRBV11-2
j_gene: TRBJ2-7
CDR3nt: TGTGCCAGCAGCACGGGACTAGCGGGAGCGTCCTACGAGCAGTACTTC
CDR3aa: CASSTGLAGASYEQYF

d_gene: -
abundance: -
v_gene: TRBV5-6
j_gene: TRBJ1-1
CDR3nt: TGTGCCAGCAGCTTGGCAGGGGTTCATACTGAAGCTTTCTTT
CDR3aa: CASSLAGVHTEAFF

d_gene: TRBD2
abundance: -
v_gene: TRBV6-5
j_gene: TRBJ2-1
CDR3nt: TGTGCCTCTATCAAGCGGGAGGTGTTTAATGAGCAGTTCTTC
CDR3aa: CASIKREVFNEQFF

d_gene: -
abundance: -
v_gene: TRBV10-2
j_gene: TRBJ2-7
CDR3nt: TGCGCCAGCAGTGAGCGTGGGGGCCCTACCTACGAGCAGTACTTC
CDR3aa: CASSERGGPTYEQYF

d_gene: TRBD2
abundance: -
v_gene: TRBV3-1/TRBV3-2
j_gene: TRBJ2-3
CDR3nt: TGTGCCAGCAGTACTGGACTAGCGGGGGGGCGGGCAGATACGCAGTATTTT
CDR3aa: CASSTGLAGGRADTQYF

d_gene: -
abundance: few
v_gene: TRBV6-5
j_gene: TRBJ2-7
CDR3nt: TGTGCCAGCAGTTACTCGTTCTCAGGGCGAACCTACGAGCAGTACTTC
CDR3aa: CASSYSFSGRTYEQYF

d_gene: -
abundance: -
v_gene: TRBV4-1
j_gene: TRBJ1-1
CDR3nt: TGCGCCAGCAGCCAAGACCCTCAGTTCACTGAAGCTTTCTTT
CDR3aa: CASSQDPQFTEAFF